One T cell receptor (beta chain) is described in this entry. How the authors handled the data: Estimates of nucleated cell counts were drawn from the amplification of reference gene primers. Measured with immunoSEQ multiplex PCR; TCRdb has only the in-frame clones, and not every one. The D gene and trimming were derived from the DNA, and the V and J assignments and clone size from that table. The table records 110,000 or so clones, around 84% of them present only once. This record belongs to a study of blood T cell repertoires in COVID-19. Overall study context: Samples came from the United States, Italy and Spain, spanning acute and convalescent COVID-19. Sources were T cells, B-cell-depleted T cells, or PBMCs; the material itself was cDNA or gDNA.

The CDR3 totals 16 residues. V shed 4 bases and J 4 bases; nucleotides not matched to a gene: 6. The V gene's germline CDR1 is SGHNT and CDR2 YYREEE (reference sequence). Sequenced sample: peripheral blood. This chain uses TRBV5-4 with TRBJ2-2; TRBD2 matches 11 bases. The source of this sequence is a woman in her forties with acute or convalescent COVID-19. The CDR3 nucleotides are TGTGCCAGCAGCCTTCTAGCGGGGGGAATCACCGGGGAGCTGTTTTTT. Protein: CASSLLAGGITGELFF.